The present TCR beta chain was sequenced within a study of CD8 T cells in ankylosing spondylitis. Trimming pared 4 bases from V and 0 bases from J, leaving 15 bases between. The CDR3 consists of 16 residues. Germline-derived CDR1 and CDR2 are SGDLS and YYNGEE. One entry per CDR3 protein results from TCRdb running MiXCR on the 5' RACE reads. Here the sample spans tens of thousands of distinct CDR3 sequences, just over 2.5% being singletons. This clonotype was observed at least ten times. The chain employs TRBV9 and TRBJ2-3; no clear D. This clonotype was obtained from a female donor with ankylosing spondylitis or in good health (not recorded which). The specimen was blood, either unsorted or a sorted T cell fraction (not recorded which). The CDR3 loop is CASSLLGSYSTDTQYF. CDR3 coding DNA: TGTGCCAGCAGCCTCCTCGGTTCTTATAGCACAGATACGCAGTATTTT.